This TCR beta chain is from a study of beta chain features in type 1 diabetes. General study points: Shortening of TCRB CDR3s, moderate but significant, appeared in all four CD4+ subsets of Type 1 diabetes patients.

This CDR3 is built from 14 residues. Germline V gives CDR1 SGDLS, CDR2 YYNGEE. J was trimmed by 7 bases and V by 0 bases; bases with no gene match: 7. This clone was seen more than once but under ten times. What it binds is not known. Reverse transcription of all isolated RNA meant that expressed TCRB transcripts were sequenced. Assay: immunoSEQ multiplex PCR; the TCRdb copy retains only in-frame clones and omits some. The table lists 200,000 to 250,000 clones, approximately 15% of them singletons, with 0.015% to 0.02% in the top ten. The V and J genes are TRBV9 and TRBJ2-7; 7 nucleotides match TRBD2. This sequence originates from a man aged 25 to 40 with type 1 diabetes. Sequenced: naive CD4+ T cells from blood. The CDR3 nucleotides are TGTGCCAGCAGCGTAGGCGGGGGACCGTCAGAGCAGTACTTC. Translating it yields CASSVGGGPSEQYF.